The entry below gives a single T cell receptor beta chain sequence along with its context. This clone was found once. The target of this receptor is not known. Base qualities are missing; no much larger clone stands one base away. The record originates from a study of cytomegalovirus exposure and HLA in healthy donors (dated by TCRdb to about 2017). Notes on the research overall: In an earlier analysis of under 750 of the donors, about 270 Gb of sequence data and approximately 100 million unique TCR beta sequences from about 179 million T cells were reported. In the later analysis, no new phenotypic data were used to find candidate immune exposures; instead, reliance was placed on TCR beta sequences and their occurrence across donors. The number of typed donors differed by locus: about 620-640 for A, B, C, DRB1 and DQB1; 522 for DQA1; approximately 600 for DPA1; and about 470 for DPB1. Of the roughly 390 genotyped donors, over 65% fell in the genetic ancestry cluster associated with self-reported Caucasian donors. To study patterns of TCR occurrence, a later analysis re-analyzed previously published TCR beta repertoires from 500 to 850 donors and added high-resolution HLA genotyping. The study was designed to test whether signatures of past pathogen exposure could be identified by cataloging public T cell receptors. Because of strong linkage in the cohort, roughly five DR-DQ haplotypes were treated as single units for association and clustering. HLA typing covered class I and class II loci at four-digit resolution. Alongside the repertoire data, information on donor age, sex, ethnicity and CMV serostatus was compiled. The T cell repertoires of around 670 subjects were profiled by immunosequencing and related to cytomegalovirus serostatus. About 330 gigabases of sequencing data and around 80 million unique TCR sequences made up an early release that covered around 640 HLA-typed donors. A separate validation cohort of some 130 different subjects was used in addition to the 666-subject first cohort. An earlier analysis of approximately 640 of the donors applied high-throughput TCR beta sequencing to assess whether each TCR beta V gene segment acted as functional or pseudogenic. All discovery cohort repertoires had been generated on a single sequencing platform. A later genetic analysis took genome-wide SNP genotypes for about 55% of the 666 donors and used that subset as a discovery cohort. On average, around 200,000 unique TCR beta nucleotide sequences were sequenced per donor among 398 genotyped donors of the cohort, with roughly 18% of those sequences being non-productive. To predict cytomegalovirus infection status, the study combined high-throughput TCR immunosequencing, statistical association of individual TCRs with disease status, and machine learning. General conclusions and limits of the study: A further reported finding was that TCR beta sequences accurately predicted the HLA-A and HLA-B alleles for most subjects in the first cohort. Compared with the roughly 720-donor mean, donors in an Asian-associated ancestry cluster had fewer N-insertions in productive TCRs, according to a later genetic analysis. A cluster of highly shared sequence variants was judged likely to represent a technical artifact of the sequencing pipeline. The study listed 150 to 200 TCR beta chains as associated with cytomegalovirus. Presence/absence analyses assumed roughly uniform sequencing depth across donors, an assumption that may not hold. About 15 rarely observed V segments, including chromosome 9 orphons, were excluded from the earlier analysis of several hundred of the donors because counts were too low. In vitro tests confirmed that a few of the cytomegalovirus-associated TCR beta chains recognize cytomegalovirus antigens. Correlated functional status among segregating V segments might reflect linkage disequilibrium, but an unknown experimental factor could not be ruled out. The classifier was reported to diagnose cytomegalovirus status with high specificity and sensitivity in both the original and validation cohorts. Only TCR beta chains were sequenced in this cohort, and the absence of alpha or paired-chain data limited detectable features. A later analysis reported that several top co-occurrence clusters appeared linked to parvovirus B19, influenza, CMV and Epstein-Barr virus. HLA typing was unavailable for some donors at each locus, so association tests used only the typed subset. While some public TCRs were present in many individuals, most TCR sequences turned up only very rarely across donors. Broadly in line with IMGT annotations, most TCR beta V segments showed up in productive rearrangements about 87% or about 30% of the time in an earlier analysis of several hundred of the donors. The only immune exposure information available for the cohort was CMV serostatus. In a later analysis, HLA-associated TCR beta chains showed more clonal expansion and lower generation probabilities than non-associated chains that were equally common. In a later analysis, around 17,000 TCR beta sequences were associated with specific HLA alleles at a false discovery rate of 0.05. A later analysis found that most CMV-associated TCR beta chains appeared HLA-restricted, with HLA associations seemingly driven largely by CMV exposure. It was suggested by the authors that the approach could potentially be generalized to other disease states and immunological phenotypes. Some IMGT-functional V segments, including TRBV6-2 and TRBV6-3, could not be told apart with the 87-base-pair reads, so those segments were excluded. V-gene and J-gene trimming of TCR beta chains was associated with a missense DCLRE1C variant in a later genetic analysis, and the association was replicated in an independent cohort. Assigning TCR associations to individual alleles was difficult when HLA alleles, especially DR and DQ, strongly co-occurred. A later analysis found that TCR association rates varied across HLA loci, with DRB1 alleles showing the most associated TCRs and HLA-C alleles the fewest.

The CDR3 has 14 amino acids, counting the end cysteine and phenylalanine. Only CDR3 DNA remains: 42 bases, in frame from the first base. The CDR1 and CDR2 encoded by the germline V gene are SGHRS and YFSETQ. At the junction V is shortened by 4 bases and J by 5 bases, with 14 bases in between. The library was obtained by the immunoSEQ multiplex PCR assay. For the multiplex PCR, a mixture combining 60 forward primers for TCR Vbeta segments and 13 reverse primers for TCR Jbeta segments was used. A multiplex PCR assay on genomic DNA amplified the CDR3 region of rearranged TCR beta genes. On the Illumina HiSeq System, the amplified TCR beta libraries were sequenced as 87-base-pair reads. The study's own analysis went as follows. Across the roughly 640 repertoires, a later analysis counted tens of millions of unique TCR beta chains, 9.5 million to 12 million of which were shared by at least two donors. Raw reads were error-corrected and collapsed into unique sequences with a nearest-neighbor algorithm that merged closely related sequences to remove PCR and sequencing errors. V, D and J gene segments were assigned by aligning CDR3 sequences to IMGT reference sequences. For a sequence to be retained, a match of at least six nucleotides to both a V gene segment and a J gene segment was required. Rearrangements were classified as productive when the CDR3 lacked stop codons and remained in frame with V and J, and all other rearrangements were classified as non-productive. CDR3 was defined by IMGT convention, running from the second conserved V-encoded cysteine to the conserved J-encoded phenylalanine. In an earlier analysis of approximately 500 of the donors, sequences lacking an unambiguous match to a single V gene segment were excluded. An earlier analysis of approximately 590 of the donors classified V segments as functional when productive rearrangements were above 56.7% and as segregating when the standard deviation between donors was above 5%. A statistical classification framework was developed to diagnose cytomegalovirus status using the catalog of TCR beta chain sequences. V and J gene assignment, in a later analysis, came from comparing TCR nucleotide sequences with IMGT/GENE-DB human TR gene sequences. In a later analysis, CDR3 sequences and most-parsimonious VDJ recombination scenarios were assigned using the TCRdist pipeline. In a later analysis, every TCR beta chain was defined by the combination of its CDR3 amino acid sequence and its V-gene family, and reads without a unique V-gene family were dropped. To address suspected cross-contamination and a sequencing artifact, a later analysis removed over 500 highly shared, low-generation-probability nucleotide sequences. In a later analysis, a clonal expansion index for each public chain was calculated from normalized within-repertoire ranks of inferred template counts. In a later analysis, generation probabilities were computed with a VDJ recombination model fitted to out-of-frame rearrangements, and the resulting probabilities were checked against IGoR. Hypergeometric tests were used in a later analysis to score TCR-TCR, TCR-HLA and TCR-CMV co-occurrence, with a repertoire-size bias correction applied to the TCR pairs. A later analysis estimated false discovery rates by permuting HLA or CMV assignments 20 times. A later analysis grouped co-occurring TCRs with DBSCAN, adding TCRdist sequence similarity when clustering within HLA-allele-positive subsets. Co-occurrence clustering excluded repertoires with fewer than 30,000 or more than 120,000 public chains, plus five with anomalous nucleotide sharing. Drawn from immuneACCESS, this table holds only the in-frame rearrangements with V and J called that TCRdb kept. Clones are partly lost; checked studies trace under half to an unresolved V gene and leave the rest unexplained. Clone size and V and J calls were adopted from that table, with D and trimming inferred from the DNA. Counted in this sample were under 200,000 clones; 60% to 85% of them appeared once. Over 3% of the sample rests with the top ten.

The cohort comprised hundreds of healthy bone marrow donors. Cohort members were all nominally healthy when sampled, although unrecorded immune exposures were likely present. The donor tested CMV seropositive and was one of the 289 seropositive cohort members. Every donor gave a peripheral blood sample, and the peripheral blood mononuclear cells from that sample were used for TCR beta sequencing. The Qiagen DNeasy Blood Extraction Kit was used to extract genomic DNA from the blood cell samples. Here the chain combines TRBV5-1 and TRBJ2-3; TRBD1 might be the D gene, on 5 matching bases. Sequencing used PBMCs. This receptor was taken from a woman between 50 and 59 years old in good health and CMV-seropositive. The DNA is as follows: TGCGCCAGCAGCGGGGCTCGAATCGGAGATACGCAGTATTTT. Its protein product is CASSGARIGDTQYF. The full variable domain, completed from the reference TRBV5-1 and TRBJ2-3 proteins outside the CDR3, reads KAGVTQTPRYLIKTRGQQVTLSCSPISGHRSVSWYQQTPGQGLQFLFEYFSETQRNKGNFPGRFSGRQFSNSRSEMNVSTLELGDSALYLCASSGARIGDTQYFGPGTRLTVL.